A single sample is the source of the 25 T cell receptor beta chains below, sequenced in a study of T cell responses to AZD1222 COVID-19 vaccine. The repertoire was sequenced with immunoSEQ multiplex PCR; TCRdb's copy has only in-frame clones and lacks some. This repertoire shows approximately 110,000 clones, about 88% found once; its top ten account for around 9.1%. The sample in question was peripheral blood, obtained on day 0 of AZD1222 vaccination. The source of these receptors is an adult in good health.

J is TRBJ2-1 and V is TRBV21-1; the table's D call of TRBD2 was not tested on the DNA. TRBV21-1 is deemed a pseudogene. The CDR3 extends over 16 amino acids. The CDR3 spells CASSKEGLANDNEQFF. The CDR3 bases are TGTGCCAGCAGCAAAGAGGGACTAGCCAACGACAATGAGCAGTTCTTC.

The genes are TRBV24-1 and TRBJ2-7; no definite D call. V was clipped by 1 base and J by 7 bases, with 4 bases between them. This CDR3 is 11 amino acids long. Germline V CDR1 and CDR2: KGHDR, SFDVKD. The CDR3 coding sequence is TGTGCCACCAGTGATTTAGGGGAGCAGTACTTC. Translating gives CATSDLGEQYF.

The J gene is TRBJ1-1, the V gene TRBV19; D gene unclear. The CDR3 runs 14 residues. Germline assignment: CDR1 LNHDA and CDR2 SQIVND (reference sequence). V was pared by 3 bases and J by 0 bases, with 8 bases between. In DNA form, the CDR3 reads TGTGCCAGTAGTATCCCGCGTATGAACACTGAAGCTTTCTTT. Encoded protein: CASSIPRMNTEAFF.

The chain employs TRBV28 and TRBJ1-2; 8 bases align to TRBD1. The germline V gene has CDR1 MDHEN and CDR2 SYDVKM. The CDR3 spans 13 residues. V lost 2 bases to trimming and J lost 8 bases; unmatched junction nucleotides: 4. This CDR3 is CASSLGDRRGYTF. The CDR3 coding sequence is TGTGCCAGCAGTTTAGGGGACAGGAGAGGCTACACCTTC.

This rearrangement joins TRBV7-8 to TRBJ1-3; unclear D gene. The CDR3 consists of 15 residues. V lost 0 bases and J 4 bases, leaving 10 bases between the germline ends. The germline V gene encodes CDR1 SGHVS and CDR2 FQNEAQ. DNA for the CDR3: TGTGCCAGCAGCTTAGCCCGGGCTGTCGGAAACACCATATATTTT. This translates into CASSLARAVGNTIYF.

V is TRBV4-1 and J is TRBJ1-1; D perhaps matches TRBD1 (5 bases). There are 14 residues in the CDR3. Trimming cost V 4 bases and J 1 base, with 10 bases left between them. Germline assignment: CDR1 MGHRA and CDR2 YSYEKL. The CDR3 sequence: CASSRPDRNTEAFF. In DNA form, the CDR3 reads TGCGCCAGCAGCCGTCCCGACAGGAACACTGAAGCTTTCTTT.

Here the CDR3 reads CATRKNLAGVVDTQYF. The CDR3, as DNA: TGTGCCACCCGAAAAAATCTAGCGGGAGTTGTAGATACGCAGTATTTT. This chain uses TRBV19 with TRBJ2-3; TRBD2 matches 10 bases. The CDR3 has 16 residues. Germline trimming cut 10 bases from V and 5 bases from J; bases unmatched to any gene: 15. Germline lookup yields CDR1 LNHDA and CDR2 SQIVND (reference sequence).

The chain joins TRBV7-9 to TRBJ2-1; 8 positions match TRBD1. The CDR3 contains 17 residues. The junction had 13 bases not matched to a gene; V was cut back by 5 bases and J by 4 bases. CDR1 and CDR2 (germline): SEHNR, FQNEAQ (reference sequence). The CDR3: CASSQTTGTGLYNEQFF. Here the CDR3 DNA reads TGTGCCAGCAGCCAGACGACCGGGACAGGCTTATACAATGAGCAGTTCTTC.

The CDR3 region has the DNA TGCAGCGTTGAAGATCCGGAACTAGCGGGAGGCTACGAGCAGTACTTC. Residues: CSVEDPELAGGYEQYF. V usage is TRBV29-1 and J usage is TRBJ2-7; TRBD2 aligns across 12 bases. Per the germline V gene, CDR1 is SQVTM and CDR2 is ANQGSEA. Unmatched junction bases numbered 6, after V lost 0 bases and J lost 3 bases. This CDR3 has 16 residues.

The chain employs TRBV4-1 and TRBJ1-1; 8 nucleotides agree with TRBD1. CDR1 is MGHRA, CDR2 YSYEKL, per germline. The V segment lost 0 bases and the J segment 0 bases; nucleotides outside the gene matches: 0. This CDR3 spans 15 amino acids. CDR3 sequence reads: CASSQETGVNTEAFF. The CDR3 coding sequence is TGCGCCAGCAGCCAAGAGACAGGGGTGAACACTGAAGCTTTCTTT.

The rearrangement joins TRBV30 to TRBJ1-6; TRBD1 might be the D (6 bases). CDR1 is GTSNPN, CDR2 SVGIG, per germline (reference sequence). The CDR3 totals 15 residues. V was trimmed by 5 bases and J by 0 bases, leaving 11 bases between them. DNA for the CDR3: TGTGCCTGGGGACAGCAAAACTCCTATAATTCACCCCTCCACTTT. Translating it yields CAWGQQNSYNSPLHF.

The chain has TRBV5-1 and TRBJ2-1, with D possibly TRBD1 on 6 matching bases. This CDR3 is 15 amino acids long. CDR1 SGHRS and CDR2 YFSETQ come from the germline V gene. Trimming pared 0 bases from V and 2 bases from J, leaving 9 bases between. CDR3 nucleotide sequence: TGCGCCAGCAGCTTGGGTGGGGGCCCCTACAATGAGCAGTTCTTC. Its translation is CASSLGGGPYNEQFF.

This sequence joins TRBV28 and TRBJ2-1; TRBD1 matches 10 bases. The CDR3 has 15 residues. The J segment lost 9 bases and the V segment lost 4 bases, leaving 9 bases of the junction unmatched. Germline V gene sequence: CDR1 MDHEN, CDR2 SYDVKM. The DNA of the CDR3 is TGTGCCAGCAGTTCACCGGGACAGGGGTTAAGTGAGCAGTTCTTC. It codes for CASSSPGQGLSEQFF.

The sample holds one count of this clone. This chain joins TRBV6-6 and TRBJ2-7; D is undetermined. Trimming left V 0 bases short and J 1 base short, with 7 bases between. This CDR3 region has 14 residues. The germline V gene has CDR1 MNHNY and CDR2 SVGAGI (reference sequence). CDR3 region: CASSYSGRSYEQYF. In DNA form, the CDR3 reads TGTGCCAGCAGTTACTCGGGCAGATCCTACGAGCAGTACTTC.

The rearrangement links TRBV2 to TRBJ1-5; tentatively, D is TRBD1 (5 bases). The germline CDR1 and CDR2 sequences are SNHLY and FYNNEI. This CDR3 contains 15 residues. The V end lost 6 bases, the J end lost 9 bases, and 21 bases lay between the germline ends. This CDR3 reads CASRITGTPILPQHF. The CDR3 nucleotides are TGTGCCAGCAGGATCACGGGGACCCCTATCCTGCCCCAGCATTTT.

This chain's CDR3 is CASSKGQGYEKLFF. Here the CDR3 DNA reads TGTGCCAGCAGTAAGGGGCAGGGGTATGAAAAACTGTTTTTT. V is TRBV28 and J is TRBJ1-4; D is perhaps TRBD1 (6 bases). CDR1 is MDHEN and CDR2 is SYDVKM in the germline V gene. V lost 5 bases to trimming and J lost 6 bases, with 13 bases between them. The CDR3 loop spans 14 amino acids. Variable domain in full (rest from reference TRBV28 and TRBJ1-4): DVKVTQSSRYLVKRTGEKVFLECVQDMDHENMFWYRQDPGLGLRLIYFSYDVKMKEKGDIPEGYSVSREKKERFSLILESASTNQTSMYLCASSKGQGYEKLFFGSGTQLSVL.

This chain uses TRBV24-1 with TRBJ2-1; 13 positions agree with TRBD2. Germline lookup yields CDR1 KGHDR and CDR2 SFDVKD. This CDR3 has 16 amino acids. The V segment lost 4 bases and the J segment 4 bases; nucleotides outside the gene matches: 3. The CDR3 nucleotides read TGTGCCACCAGTGAGGAGACTAGCGGGAGGTACAATGAGCAGTTCTTC. It is translated as CATSEETSGRYNEQFF.

This sequence joins TRBV7-2 and TRBJ1-1, with D hard to call. Germline V gene lookup returns CDR1 SGHTA and CDR2 FQGNSA. Trimming took off 5 bases at V and 3 bases at J, with 22 bases between the two ends. The CDR3 length is 17 residues. The CDR3 loop reads CASSRPILLEGHTEAFF. The CDR3 nucleotides read TGTGCCAGCAGCCGCCCAATTCTCTTGGAGGGTCACACTGAAGCTTTCTTT.

V and J are TRBV29-1 and TRBJ2-3; TRBD2 might be the D (6 bases). CDR3 length: 16 amino acids. Germline V gene lookup returns CDR1 SQVTM and CDR2 ANQGSEA. With 0 bases removed from V and 4 bases from J, the gap between germline ends came to 17 bases. The CDR3 here is CSVEEGSGYGSDTQYF. CDR3 nucleotides: TGCAGCGTTGAAGAGGGTAGCGGTTATGGGTCAGATACGCAGTATTTT.

V usage is TRBV19 and J usage is TRBJ2-1; TRBD2 matches at 13 bases. V shed 8 bases, J shed 7 bases, and the junction held 5 bases outside the gene matches. The CDR3 has 14 amino acids. Germline lookup yields CDR1 LNHDA and CDR2 SQIVND (reference sequence). CDR3 sequence (DNA): TGTGCCAGTCACACTAGCGGGAGGGGTAATGAGCAGTTCTTC. Translating gives CASHTSGRGNEQFF.

The chain couples TRBV19 to TRBJ2-2; TRBD1 might be the D (6 bases). In germline, CDR1 is LNHDA, CDR2 SQIVND (reference sequence). CDR3 length: 14 amino acids. V lost 8 bases to trimming and J lost 1 base, with 11 bases between them. CDR3 sequence reads: CASSGTLNTGELFF. DNA of the CDR3: TGTGCCAGTTCCGGGACACTGAACACCGGGGAGCTGTTTTTT.

V is TRBV9 and J is TRBJ2-1, with D tentatively TRBD2 (6 bases). This CDR3 has 17 amino acids. Germline CDR1 is SGDLS and CDR2 is YYNGEE. Between the trimmed V and J ends, which lost 0 bases and 5 bases, there was a span of 18 bases. The CDR3 loop reads CASSVDPPSGTHNEQFF. CDR3 DNA sequence: TGTGCCAGCAGCGTAGACCCACCTTCCGGGACTCACAATGAGCAGTTCTTC.

The chain employs TRBV3-1 (or the pseudogene TRBV3-2) and TRBJ1-1, with a weak D call TRBD1 (5 bases). The V gene's germline CDR1 is LGHDT and CDR2 YNNKEL (reference sequence). The V and J ends lost 1 base and 2 bases respectively, with 11 bases between them. The CDR3 contains 15 residues. The CDR3 DNA reads as TGTGCCAGCAGCCAAGCCCGACAGATAAACACTGAAGCTTTCTTT. Protein product: CASSQARQINTEAFF.

In its sample, this clone was seen once. The V and J genes are TRBV6-1 and TRBJ2-3, with 10 bases matching TRBD2. Per the germline V gene, CDR1 is MNHNS and CDR2 is SASEGT. The CDR3 consists of 17 residues. J gave up 2 bases and V 3 bases, and 8 bases lay outside the gene matches. The CDR3 DNA sequence: TGTGCCAGCAGTGAGGGGTCTAGCGGGAGTATCACAGATACGCAGTATTTT. It yields the protein CASSEGSSGSITDTQYF.

The chain joins TRBV19 to TRBJ2-1; 8 positions agree with TRBD1. The junction had 9 bases not matched to a gene; V was cut back by 4 bases and J by 10 bases. Germline CDR1 reads LNHDA; CDR2 reads SQIVND (reference sequence). There are 14 residues in the CDR3. The CDR3 DNA follows: TGTGCCAGTAGTACTCATAGACAGGGGAACGAGCAGTTCTTC. Its protein is CASSTHRQGNEQFF.